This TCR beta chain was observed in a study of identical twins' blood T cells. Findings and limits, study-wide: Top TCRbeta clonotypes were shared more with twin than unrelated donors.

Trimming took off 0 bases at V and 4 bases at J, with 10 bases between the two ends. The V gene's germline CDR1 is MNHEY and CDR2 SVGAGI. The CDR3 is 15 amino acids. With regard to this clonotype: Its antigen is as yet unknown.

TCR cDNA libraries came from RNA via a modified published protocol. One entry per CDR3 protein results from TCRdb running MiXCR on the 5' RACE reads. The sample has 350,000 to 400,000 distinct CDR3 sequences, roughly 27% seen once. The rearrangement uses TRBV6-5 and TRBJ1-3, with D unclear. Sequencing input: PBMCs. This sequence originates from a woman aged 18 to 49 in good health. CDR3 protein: CASSYSGIKGNTIYF. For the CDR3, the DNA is TGTGCCAGCAGTTACTCTGGGATAAAGGGAAACACCATATATTTT.